The entry below describes one T cell receptor (beta chain). The CDR3 runs to 14 residues. V was shortened by 4 bases and J by 6 bases, with 13 bases between the two germline ends. CDR1 and CDR2 from the germline V gene are KGHSY and FQNENV. This specimen comes from a study of CD8 T cells in ankylosing spondylitis. TCRdb re-called the 5' RACE reads with MiXCR, one entry per CDR3 protein. The table includes about 200,000 distinct CDR3 sequences, around a quarter detected once. Sequenced sample: blood, either unsorted or a sorted T cell fraction (not recorded which). J is TRBJ2-1 and V is TRBV16; unclear D gene. The receptor was derived from a male donor with ankylosing spondylitis or in good health (not recorded which). DNA of the CDR3: TGTGCCAGCAGCCTCTTAGCATCCCTCAATGAGCAGTTCTTC. It yields the protein CASSLLASLNEQFF.